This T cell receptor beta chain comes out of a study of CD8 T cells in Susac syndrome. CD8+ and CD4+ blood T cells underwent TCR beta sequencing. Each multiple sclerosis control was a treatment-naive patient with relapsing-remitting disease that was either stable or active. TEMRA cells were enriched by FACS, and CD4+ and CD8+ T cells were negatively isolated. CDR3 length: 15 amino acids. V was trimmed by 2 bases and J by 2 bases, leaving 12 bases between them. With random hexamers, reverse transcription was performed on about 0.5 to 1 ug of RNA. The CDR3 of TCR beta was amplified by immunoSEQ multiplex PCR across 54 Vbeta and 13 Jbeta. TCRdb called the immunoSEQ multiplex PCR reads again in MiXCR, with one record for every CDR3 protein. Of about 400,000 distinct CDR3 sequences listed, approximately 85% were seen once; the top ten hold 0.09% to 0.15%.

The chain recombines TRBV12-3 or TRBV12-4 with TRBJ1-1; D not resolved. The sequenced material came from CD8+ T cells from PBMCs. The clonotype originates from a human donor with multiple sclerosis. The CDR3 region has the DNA TGTGCCAGCAGTTTACTCGGCGGAGGCAACACTGAAGCTTTCTTT. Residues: CASSLLGGGNTEAFF.